Shown below are 17 T cell receptor beta chains from a single sample sequenced in a study of beta chain features in type 1 diabetes. The investigators reverse transcribed all of the isolated RNA, so they sequenced expressed TCRB transcripts. Assay used: immunoSEQ multiplex PCR; TCRdb lists only in-frame clones, some missing. The repertoire holds about 640,000 clones, with approximately 13% as singletons. Whole-study results and caveats: The study found moderately but significantly shorter TCRB CDR3s in all four CD4+ subsets of Type 1 diabetes patients.

These receptors' antigens are unknown. What was sequenced was naive CD4+ T cells from blood. These TCRs come from a man between 25 and 39 years old with type 1 diabetes.

The V call is TRBV2, the J call TRBJ1-5; D unclear. Germline V gene data show CDR1 as SNHLY and CDR2 as FYNNEI. This CDR3 has 14 amino acids. V dropped 4 bases and J dropped 0 bases, with 7 bases sitting between them. CDR3 protein: CASSADNSNQPQHF. The CDR3 DNA reads as TGTGCCAGCAGTGCTGACAATAGCAATCAGCCCCAGCATTTT. Supplemented by reference TRBV2 and TRBJ1-5, the full variable domain reads EPEVTQTPSHQVTQMGQEVILRCVPISNHLYFYWYRQILGQKVEFLVSFYNNEISEKSEIFDDQFSVERPDGSNFTLKIRSTKLEDSAMYFCASSADNSNQPQHFGDGTRLSIL.

This clone was counted a few times. V usage is TRBV19 and J usage is TRBJ1-2, with 7 positions matching TRBD1. This CDR3 has 16 residues. V was pared by 5 bases and J by 2 bases, with 11 bases of the junction left unmatched. Per germline, CDR1 LNHDA and CDR2 SQIVND (reference sequence). In nucleotides, the CDR3 is TGTGCCAGTAGTTATATACCGGGACAGAGAAACTATGGCTACACCTTC. Translating gives CASSYIPGQRNYGYTF.

This clone was found a few times. V usage is TRBV19 and J usage is TRBJ2-1, with a tentative D call TRBD1 (7 bases). The ends were cut back, 6 bases at V and 12 bases at J, with 21 bases in the middle. The CDR3 contains 14 residues. Germline lookup yields CDR1 LNHDA and CDR2 SQIVND (reference sequence). CDR3 coding DNA: TGTGCCAGTAGGCTGAGGGGGCAACAGGGAGGGCAGTTCTTC. Protein: CASRLRGQQGGQFF.

This sequence joins TRBV5-4 and TRBJ2-7; D is possibly TRBD1 (5 bases). This CDR3 comprises 13 residues. V dropped 5 bases and J dropped 3 bases, with 12 bases sitting between them. CDR1 SGHNT and CDR2 YYREEE come from the germline V gene (reference sequence). This CDR3 is CASSKKGIYEQYF. The CDR3 nucleotides read TGTGCCAGCAGTAAGAAGGGGATCTACGAGCAGTACTTC.

The chain carries TRBV7-6 and TRBJ2-1, with D perhaps matching TRBD1 or TRBD2 (5 bases each). V was pared by 1 base and J by 7 bases, with 11 bases between. The germline V gene has CDR1 SGHVS and CDR2 FNYEAQ. The CDR3 has 14 residues. DNA for the CDR3: TGTGCCAGCAGCTTAGTGGGACCGGCTAATGAGCAGTTCTTC. Encoded protein: CASSLVGPANEQFF. The whole variable domain, remainder taken from reference TRBV7-6 and TRBJ2-1, is GAGVSQSPRYKVTKRGQDVALRCDPISGHVSLYWYRQALGQGPEFLTYFNYEAQQDKSGLPNDRFSAERPEGSISTLTIQRTEQRDSAMYRCASSLVGPANEQFFGPGTRLTVL.

This clone was observed a few times. This chain links TRBV4-3 with TRBJ1-2; 7 bases are a match to TRBD1. This CDR3 is 18 amino acids long. V lost 0 bases, J lost 0 bases, and 10 bases stayed unmatched. CDR1 is LGHNA and CDR2 is YSLEER in the germline V gene. CDR3 loop: CASSQERGPGTTNYGYTF. CDR3 sequence (DNA): TGCGCCAGCAGCCAAGAAAGGGGGCCCGGGACCACTAACTATGGCTACACCTTC.

The sample holds a few counts of this clone. The rearrangement links TRBV5-1 to TRBJ1-5, with a possible D match to TRBD1 (6 bases). The germline V and J ends were trimmed by 4 bases and 2 bases, with 13 bases remaining between them. This CDR3 is 15 amino acids long. The germline CDR1 and CDR2 sequences are SGHRS and YFSETQ. In DNA, the CDR3 is TGCGCCAGCAGCCCTGGGACAAGCGGCAATCAGCCCCAGCATTTT. Protein product: CASSPGTSGNQPQHF.

The rearrangement uses TRBV9 and TRBJ2-1; D uncertain. Germline V gene sequence: CDR1 SGDLS, CDR2 YYNGEE. This CDR3 is 16 amino acids long. V shed 4 bases and J shed 2 bases, with 16 bases lying between them. The CDR3 DNA follows: TGTGCCAGCAGCCCCCGACTTGAGGTTACCTACAATGAGCAGTTCTTC. This sequence encodes CASSPRLEVTYNEQFF.

This clone has just a few counts. The chain recombines TRBV28 with TRBJ2-3, with a possible D match to TRBD1 (6 bases). V was trimmed by 5 bases and J by 0 bases, leaving 15 bases between them. The germline CDR1 and CDR2 sequences are MDHEN and SYDVKM. This CDR3 region has 16 residues. This CDR3 is CASSGIQGPSTDTQYF. CDR3 sequence (DNA): TGTGCCAGCAGTGGGATACAGGGTCCGAGCACAGATACGCAGTATTTT.

This clone has a handful of counts. The rearrangement uses TRBV4-3 and TRBJ2-6; D not certain. The germline V gene encodes CDR1 LGHNA and CDR2 YSLEER. V was cut by 4 bases and J by 4 bases, with 5 bases left in between. The CDR3 is 13 amino acids. DNA for the CDR3: TGCGCCAGCAGCCGAGAGGGGGCCAACGTCCTGACTTTC. It codes for CASSREGANVLTF.

V usage is TRBV18 and J usage is TRBJ2-6, with D unclear. The V and J ends lost 6 bases and 0 bases respectively, with 18 bases between them. Germline CDR1 reads KGHSH; CDR2 reads LQKENI. The CDR3 is made up of 18 amino acids. Written as DNA, the CDR3 is TGTGCCAGCTCCCTCCTGGAAGCATCAAGCTCTGGGGCCAACGTCCTGACTTTC. Translation gives CASSLLEASSSGANVLTF. Using reference TRBV18 and TRBJ2-6 for the parts outside the CDR3, the full variable domain is NAGVMQNPRHLVRRRGQEARLRCSPMKGHSHVYWYRQLPEEGLKFMVYLQKENIIDESGMPKERFSAEFPKEGPSILRIQQVVRGDSAAYFCASSLLEASSSGANVLTFGAGSRLTVL.

This clone was seen a few times. The rearrangement joins TRBV7-3 to TRBJ1-1, with D uncertain. V was shortened by 3 bases and J by 2 bases, with 13 bases between the two germline ends. This CDR3 is 15 amino acids long. CDR1 SGHTA and CDR2 FQGTGA come from the germline V gene. This CDR3 reads CASSFTAGSNTEAFF. CDR3 DNA sequence: TGTGCCAGCAGCTTTACAGCCGGGAGCAACACTGAAGCTTTCTTT.

CDR3 residues: CASSLVLAASTDTQYF. DNA of the CDR3: TGTGCCAGCAGCTTAGTACTAGCGGCTAGCACAGATACGCAGTATTTT. The chain employs TRBV11-3 and TRBJ2-3; 8 bases line up with TRBD2. Germline V gene sequence: CDR1 SGHNT, CDR2 YENEEA. Losses at the gene ends were 1 base for V and 0 bases for J; bases not matched to a gene: 3. The CDR3 consists of 16 residues.

This clone was counted only a few times. The chain employs TRBV28 and TRBJ1-5; 8 positions match TRBD1. From germline, CDR1 is MDHEN and CDR2 SYDVKM. The CDR3 contains 14 residues. The V segment lost 7 bases and the J segment 7 bases; nucleotides outside the gene matches: 9. The CDR3 nucleotides are TGTGCCAGCACCTCCGCGGACAGGGCCCAGCCCCAGCATTTT. Translating it yields CASTSADRAQPQHF.

This clone was observed a single time. J is TRBJ2-7 and V is TRBV13; TRBD2 matches at 12 bases. The CDR3 runs to 18 residues. V trimming: 2 bases; J trimming: 0 bases; junction bases outside the gene matches: 8. The germline V gene encodes CDR1 PRHDT and CDR2 FYEKMQ (reference sequence). The CDR3 is CASSLSPSGGGHSYEQYF. CDR3 bases: TGTGCCAGCAGCTTATCCCCTAGCGGGGGGGGCCACTCCTACGAGCAGTACTTC.

The gene calls are TRBV5-8 and TRBJ2-3; 7 bases align to TRBD1. The V gene end was trimmed by 0 bases and the J gene end by 0 bases; junction bases not matched to a gene: 4. The CDR3 runs to 16 residues. Germline CDR1 SGHTS, CDR2 YDEGEE. In DNA form, the CDR3 reads TGTGCCAGCAGCTTGGGGACAGGACCTAGCACAGATACGCAGTATTTT. Protein product: CASSLGTGPSTDTQYF.

This clone was detected only a few times. This rearrangement joins TRBV18 to TRBJ2-5; 11 bases align to TRBD2. The CDR3 has 16 amino acids. V trimming: 3 bases; J trimming: 4 bases; junction bases outside the gene matches: 7. CDR1 and CDR2 (germline): KGHSH, LQKENI. DNA of the CDR3: TGTGCCAGCTCACCTCAGCAGACTAGCGGGGCAGAGACCCAGTACTTC. Amino acids: CASSPQQTSGAETQYF.